The 29 T cell receptor gamma chains presented below share a single source sample, sequenced in a study of Vδ1+ human thymocytes. Study-wide results and limits: Highly polyclonal TRG and TRD repertoires with Gaussian CDR3 length distributions appeared in thymus.

Extracted RNA was reverse transcribed into cDNA. CDR3 amplicons came from multiplex PCR with pooled V-gene forward and constant-region reverse primers. TCRdb re-called clones from the multiplex PCR reads using CATT. Among more than 35,000 gamma-chain clones listed, around 21% were seen once. These receptors have no identified antigens. Source material: Vdelta1+ gamma-delta thymocytes from the thymus. This sample's subset: FACS-sorted CD3+ TCRalphabeta- TCRVdelta1+ TCRVdelta2- thymocytes. These receptors all come from a girl under three years old who had congenital heart surgery.

The rearrangement joins TRGV8 to TRGJ1 or TRGJ2. This CDR3 contains 15 residues. The trim removed 1 base at V and 0 bases at J, leaving 6 bases unmatched. Germline CDR1 is VENAVY and CDR2 is YDSYNSRV. DNA of the CDR3: TGTGCCACCTGGGATAGTTGTGCGAATTATTATAAGAAACTCTTT. Its translation is CATWDSCANYYKKLF.

As regards this clone: Within the sample, other DNA sequences also encode this same CDR3. J is TRGJ1 or TRGJ2 and V is TRGV8. V lost 1 base to trimming and J lost 5 bases; unmatched junction nucleotides: 5. The CDR3 sequence is 13 residues long. Looked up from germline, CDR1 is VENAVY and CDR2 is YDSYNSRV. The CDR3 loop reads CATWDSSDYKKLF. CDR3 DNA: TGTGCCACCTGGGATAGTTCGGATTATAAGAAACTCTTT.

Of note for this clone: A much more abundant neighbour one base away suggests this may be a read error. This sample includes further DNA sequences coding for the same CDR3. The rearrangement links TRGV9 to TRGJ1 or TRGJ2. The CDR3 length is 13 residues. V trimming: 0 bases; J trimming: 5 bases; junction bases outside the gene matches: 4. Germline values: CDR1 GITISATS, CDR2 ISYDGTV (reference sequence). The CDR3 DNA is TGTGCCTTGTGGGAGGTGCTTGATTATAAGAAACTCTTT. Its protein product is CALWEVLDYKKLF.

To note about this clone: One base separates it from a far larger clone, so it is likely a read error. The rearrangement joins TRGV9 to TRGJ1 or TRGJ2. This CDR3 is 12 amino acids long. Germline V CDR1 and CDR2: GITISATS, ISYDGTV (reference sequence). With V trimmed by 0 bases and J by 9 bases, 5 bases remained unmatched. The CDR3 loop reads CALWEVRCKKLF. DNA for the CDR3: TGTGCCTTGTGGGAGGTGCGGTGTAAGAAACTCTTT.

This clone appeared many times. Other DNA sequences in this sample translate to the same CDR3. The chain carries TRGV3 and TRGJ1 or TRGJ2. The germline gives CDR1 VTNTFY, CDR2 YDVSTARD (reference sequence). This CDR3 contains 13 residues. J lost 6 bases, V lost 0 bases, and 5 bases had no gene match. The CDR3 protein is CATWDRRSYKKLF. CDR3 nucleotides: TGTGCCACCTGGGACAGGCGAAGTTATAAGAAACTCTTT.

This clone was observed a few times. The chain links TRGV4 to TRGJ1 or TRGJ2. The J segment lost 2 bases and the V segment lost 0 bases, leaving 7 bases of the junction unmatched. The CDR3 spans 15 residues. Germline V gene lookup returns CDR1 EGSTGY and CDR2 YDSYTSSV. CDR3 sequence reads: CATWDGPHYYYKKLF. The CDR3 DNA reads TGTGCCACCTGGGATGGGCCCCACTATTATTATAAGAAACTCTTT.

By share, this clone ranks as medium-sized (0.01 to 0.1%). Within the sample, other DNA sequences also encode this same CDR3. V is TRGV4 and J is TRGJ1 or TRGJ2. Trimming removed 0 bases from V and 5 bases from J; junction bases left unmatched: 1. This CDR3 has 12 residues. Germline assignment: CDR1 EGSTGY and CDR2 YDSYTSSV. CDR3 loop: CATWDGDYKKLF. Here the CDR3 DNA reads TGTGCCACCTGGGATGGGGATTATAAGAAACTCTTT.

This clone was observed a handful of times. The chain is built from TRGV3 and TRGJ1 or TRGJ2. From germline, CDR1 is VTNTFY and CDR2 YDVSTARD (reference sequence). The J segment lost 8 bases and the V segment lost 0 bases, leaving 13 bases of the junction unmatched. This CDR3 has 15 amino acids. CDR3 in DNA: TGTGCCACCTGGGACAGGCCACAGGCCGCCGATAAGAAACTCTTT. This translates into CATWDRPQAADKKLF.

In this sample, this clone turned up a few times. This sequence joins TRGV8 and TRGJ1 or TRGJ2. The ends lost 2 bases at V and 2 bases at J; junction bases unmatched: 9. The CDR3 is 15 residues long. The V gene's germline CDR1 is VENAVY and CDR2 YDSYNSRV. For the CDR3, the DNA is TGTGCCACCTGGGATACAAACGGGGATTATTATAAGAAACTCTTT. The encoded protein is CATWDTNGDYYKKLF.

This clone appeared a few times. The chain combines TRGV2 with TRGJP1. The CDR3 is made up of 16 amino acids. V shed 2 bases and J 0 bases; nucleotides not matched to a gene: 6. CDR1 EGSNGY and CDR2 YDSYNSKV come from the germline V gene. CDR3 in amino acids: CATWDDSYTTGWFKIF. The CDR3 DNA reads as TGTGCCACCTGGGACGACTCTTATACCACTGGTTGGTTCAAGATATTT.

This clone was picked up a small number of times. Other nucleotide sequences from this sample produce the same CDR3. The gene calls are TRGV9 and TRGJ1 or TRGJ2. The length of the CDR3 is 14 residues. Trimming at V came to 0 bases and at J to 3 bases, leaving 5 bases not matched to a gene. Germline CDR1 and CDR2: GITISATS and ISYDGTV (reference sequence). Written as DNA, the CDR3 is TGTGCCTTGTGGGAGGTGCAAACTTATTATAAGAAACTCTTT. Translated, it gives CALWEVQTYYKKLF.

In the case of this clone: Within the sample, other DNA sequences also encode this same CDR3. This chain joins TRGV9 and TRGJ1 or TRGJ2. In germline, CDR1 is GITISATS, CDR2 ISYDGTV (reference sequence). The CDR3 runs 10 residues. V gave up 2 bases and J gave up 11 bases; unmatched junction bases: 3. DNA of the CDR3: TGTGCCTTGTGGGAGGCCCAGAAACTCTTT. It encodes CALWEAQKLF.

The chain combines TRGV9 with TRGJ1 or TRGJ2. Germline V gene lookup returns CDR1 GITISATS and CDR2 ISYDGTV (reference sequence). The CDR3 runs 14 residues. Trimming took 2 bases from V and 5 from J; bases not matched to a gene: 9. The CDR3 sequence is CALWEGGENYKKLF. The DNA of the CDR3 is TGTGCCTTGTGGGAGGGGGGTGAGAATTATAAGAAACTCTTT.

This clone has a handful of counts. V gene TRGV2 combines with J gene TRGJ1 or TRGJ2. The CDR3 spans 13 residues. Trimming at V came to 0 bases and at J to 7 bases, leaving 6 bases not matched to a gene. Germline lookup yields CDR1 EGSNGY and CDR2 YDSYNSKV. CDR3 DNA: TGTGCCACCTGGGACGGGCTAAAATATAAGAAACTCTTT. It yields the protein CATWDGLKYKKLF.

This clone was seen more than once but under ten times. This may arise from a read error, as a much more abundant clone is one base away. The chain recombines TRGV2 with TRGJ1 or TRGJ2. Germline CDR1 EGSNGY, CDR2 YDSYNSKV. V gave up 0 bases and J gave up 10 bases; unmatched junction bases: 3. The CDR3 has 11 amino acids. The CDR3 spells CATWDGWKKLF. CDR3 bases: TGTGCCACCTGGGACGGGTGGAAGAAACTCTTT.

This clone was recorded a few times. The chain recombines TRGV4 with TRGJ1 or TRGJ2. CDR1 is EGSTGY, CDR2 YDSYTSSV, per germline. The CDR3 spans 14 residues. V was clipped by 2 bases and J by 7 bases; unmatched bases: 11. The CDR3 sequence is CATWDDRPRYKKLF. The CDR3 DNA is TGTGCCACCTGGGATGACCGCCCTAGGTATAAGAAACTCTTT.

This clone was detected a few times. A far larger clone is only one base removed, so a read error is likely. The identical CDR3 is also encoded by other nucleotide sequences in the sample. The V gene is TRGV3, the J gene TRGJ1 or TRGJ2. The ends lost 1 base at V and 6 bases at J; junction bases unmatched: 3. There are 12 residues in the CDR3. Germline V gene sequence: CDR1 VTNTFY, CDR2 YDVSTARD (reference sequence). The CDR3 loop reads CATWDSSYKKLF. CDR3 bases: TGTGCCACCTGGGACAGTTCTTATAAGAAACTCTTT.

V gene TRGV4 combines with J gene TRGJ1 or TRGJ2. V trimming: 5 bases; J trimming: 4 bases; junction bases outside the gene matches: 5. This CDR3 is built from 12 residues. Germline V gene data show CDR1 as EGSTGY and CDR2 as YDSYTSSV. CDR3 sequence (DNA): TGTGCCACCTGGGTGAGGTATTATAAGAAACTCTTT. Protein: CATWVRYYKKLF.

The count of this clone is one. J is TRGJ1 or TRGJ2 and V is TRGV5. V lost 0 bases, J lost 7 bases, and 15 bases stayed unmatched. Germline V CDR1 and CDR2: VINAFY, YDVSNSKD. The CDR3 spans 16 residues. The CDR3 sequence is CATWDRLIFPWYKKLF. The CDR3, as DNA: TGTGCCACCTGGGACAGGTTAATCTTTCCTTGGTATAAGAAACTCTTT.

The gene calls are TRGV2 and TRGJP2. CDR3 length: 16 residues. The junction had 6 bases not matched to a gene; V was cut back by 0 bases and J by 2 bases. Germline V gives CDR1 EGSNGY, CDR2 YDSYNSKV. Here the CDR3 DNA reads TGTGCCACCTGGGACGGGCTGGCGAGTAGTGATTGGATCAAGACGTTT. This gives the protein CATWDGLASSDWIKTF.

The J gene is TRGJ1 or TRGJ2, the V gene TRGV3. The CDR3 sequence is 15 residues long. Germline loops: CDR1 VTNTFY, CDR2 YDVSTARD (reference sequence). The V and J ends lost 1 base and 6 bases, in that order; junction bases with no gene match: 12. The CDR3 protein is CATWDSSVNPYKKLF. The CDR3 DNA sequence: TGTGCCACCTGGGACAGCTCCGTTAATCCTTATAAGAAACTCTTT.

This clone was seen a few times. This CDR3 is also generated by other DNA sequences in the sample. The chain has TRGV3 and TRGJP2. Germline assignment: CDR1 VTNTFY and CDR2 YDVSTARD (reference sequence). The CDR3 consists of 14 residues. V lost 5 bases and J lost 0; bases outside the gene matches: 3. The CDR3 nucleotides read TGTGCCACCTGGGGATATAGTAGTGATTGGATCAAGACGTTT. Its translation: CATWGYSSDWIKTF.

This clone was found a few times. The rearrangement uses TRGV2 and TRGJP1. The CDR3 has 12 amino acids. Germline trimming cut 4 bases from V and 12 bases from J; bases unmatched to any gene: 8. The germline CDR1 and CDR2 sequences are EGSNGY and YDSYNSKV. CDR3 coding DNA: TGTGCCACCTGGGATGAAGCCCGGTTCAAGATATTT. Its translation: CATWDEARFKIF.

J is TRGJ1 or TRGJ2 and V is TRGV8. V shed 4 bases, J shed 5 bases, and the junction held 11 bases outside the gene matches. Germline V gene data show CDR1 as VENAVY and CDR2 as YDSYNSRV. There are 14 residues in the CDR3. The CDR3 sequence is CATWDLAGHYKKLF. The CDR3, as DNA: TGTGCCACCTGGGACCTCGCCGGGCATTATAAGAAACTCTTT.

This clone was seen only a few times. V usage is TRGV2 and J usage is TRGJP2. The CDR3 runs to 13 residues. In germline, CDR1 is EGSNGY, CDR2 YDSYNSKV. J was trimmed by 2 bases and V by 6 bases; bases with no gene match: 3. CDR3 in amino acids: CATWMSSDWIKTF. The CDR3 nucleotides are TGTGCCACCTGGATGAGTAGTGATTGGATCAAGACGTTT.

As for this clone: The sample contains more than one DNA sequence encoding this CDR3. The chain couples TRGV3 to TRGJ1 or TRGJ2. This CDR3 comprises 14 residues. The ends lost 3 bases at V and 4 bases at J; junction bases unmatched: 9. Looked up from germline, CDR1 is VTNTFY and CDR2 is YDVSTARD (reference sequence). The CDR3 nucleotides are TGTGCCACCTGGGACGGCCCTACCTATTATAAGAAACTCTTT. It translates to CATWDGPTYYKKLF.

This clone was seen a few times. Within the sample, other DNA sequences also encode this same CDR3. This chain connects TRGV9 to TRGJ1 or TRGJ2. From germline, CDR1 is GITISATS and CDR2 ISYDGTV (reference sequence). Trimming at V came to 4 bases and at J to 3 bases, leaving 6 bases not matched to a gene. This CDR3 spans 13 amino acids. CDR3 sequence (DNA): TGTGCCTTGTGGGACCCCCCTTATTATAAGAAACTCTTT. This gives the protein CALWDPPYYKKLF.

This clone has more than one count but fewer than ten. Other DNA sequences within the sample encode an identical CDR3. The chain uses TRGV4 and TRGJ1 or TRGJ2. CDR3 length equals 13 residues. Germline CDR1 reads EGSTGY; CDR2 reads YDSYTSSV. The ends lost 0 bases at V and 7 bases at J; junction bases unmatched: 6. The CDR3 spells CATWDGRGYKKLF. The CDR3 DNA reads TGTGCCACCTGGGATGGGCGAGGATATAAGAAACTCTTT.

The chain carries TRGV3 and TRGJ1 or TRGJ2. CDR1 VTNTFY and CDR2 YDVSTARD come from the germline V gene (reference sequence). V lost 0 bases and J lost 3; bases outside the gene matches: 5. This CDR3 comprises 14 residues. The CDR3 loop is CATWDRHAYYKKLF. The CDR3 DNA is TGTGCCACCTGGGACAGGCACGCTTATTATAAGAAACTCTTT.